This entry is about one TCR beta chain. This entry comes from a study of T cell changes during pregnancy in multiple sclerosis. The CDR3 has 14 amino acids. V was pared by 10 bases and J by 2 bases, with 16 bases between. CDR1 is WNHNN and CDR2 is SYGVQD in the germline V gene (reference sequence). The protocol was immunoSEQ multiplex PCR, while the TCRdb copy is restricted to in-frame clones and leaves out a portion. There are some 74,000 clones in the sample; roughly 92% occur only once, and approximately 2.2% lies in the top ten. The sample in question was peripheral blood, obtained before pregnancy. This chain connects TRBV10-1 to TRBJ2-3; D may be TRBD2 (6 bases). The TCR sequence derives from a female donor with multiple sclerosis, enrolled in a pregnancy study. DNA for the CDR3: TGCGCCAAATCTTCGGGACTGCACACAGATACGCAGTATTTT. This translates into CAKSSGLHTDTQYF.